Included here is one T cell receptor (beta chain) sequence, with context. These data belong to a study of blood T cell repertoires in COVID-19. Across the study: From T cells, B-cell-depleted T cells, or PBMCs came the material, which was cDNA or gDNA.

The germline gives CDR1 LGHNT, CDR2 FRNRAP. Trimming left V 6 bases short and J 3 bases short, with 12 bases between. The CDR3 loop spans 13 amino acids. Per the authors' pipeline: Amplification from reference gene primers served as the basis for estimated nucleated cell counts. The method was immunoSEQ multiplex PCR; TCRdb's version includes in-frame clones alone and lacks a portion of them. V and J calls and clone size follow that table, whereas D and trimming were derived from the DNA. The sample has 140,000 or so clones; around 85% are singletons. This chain connects TRBV12-5 to TRBJ2-7, with D possibly matching TRBD1 (5 bases). This sequence was found in a man aged 45-60 years with acute or convalescent COVID-19. Sample: peripheral blood. The CDR3 nucleotides are TGTGCTAGTGGGCAGGGAATGGGCTACGAGCAGTACTTC. Amino acid sequence: CASGQGMGYEQYF. Complete variable domain (other parts from reference TRBV12-5 and TRBJ2-7): DARVTQTPRHKVTEMGQEVTMRCQPILGHNTVFWYRQTMMQGLELLAYFRNRAPLDDSGMPKDRFSAEMPDATLATLKIQPSEPRDSAVYFCASGQGMGYEQYFGPGTRLTVT.